Each of the 11 T cell receptor beta chains below was sequenced from the same sample in a study of T cell responses to AZD1222 COVID-19 vaccine (dated by TCRdb to about 2021). Per the publication, the time point label means: about 28 days (+/-7) after the second vaccine dose. The treatment or condition label, as the study defines it: meningococcal conjugate vaccine given as trial control. Library preparation used the immunoSEQ multiplex PCR assay. TCRdb's version of the immuneACCESS table is confined to in-frame rearrangements and falls short of the full clone set. An unresolved V gene accounts for under half of the shortfall where checked; the remainder is of unknown origin. Present in this sample are tens of thousands of clones, 88% of which were seen just once. The ten largest clones represent more than 4% of the sample. Sequences were derived from peripheral blood, sampled 28 days after the second dose of the MenACWY control vaccine. These receptors were obtained from an adult who received the MenACWY meningococcal vaccine as a control.

The chain employs TRBV18 and TRBJ2-3; D call uncertain. The CDR3 is 14 residues long. The germline gives CDR1 KGHSH, CDR2 LQKENI. With 2 bases removed from V and 2 bases from J, the gap between germline ends came to 8 bases. For the CDR3, the DNA is TGTGCCAGCTCACCATGGGCGGACACAGATACGCAGTATTTT. It yields the protein CASSPWADTDTQYF.

The chain couples TRBV5-1 to TRBJ2-7; a possible D gene is TRBD1 (6 bases). The V and J ends lost 5 bases and 7 bases respectively, with 16 bases between them. This CDR3 has 13 residues. The germline V gene has CDR1 SGHRS and CDR2 YFSETQ. CDR3 in amino acids: CASSLQGVEEQYF. CDR3 in DNA: TGCGCCAGCAGTTTACAGGGTGTCGAAGAGCAGTACTTC.

V gene TRBV3-1 (or the pseudogene TRBV3-2) combines with J gene TRBJ1-1, with D uncertain. Looked up from germline, CDR1 is LGHDT and CDR2 is YNNKEL (reference sequence). CDR3 size: 11 residues. Here the CDR3 reads CATARNTEAFF. DNA of the CDR3: TGTGCTACGGCACGGAACACTGAAGCTTTCTTT.

The chain joins TRBV11-3 to TRBJ2-2, with 8 bases lining up with TRBD1. The germline CDR1 and CDR2 sequences are SGHNT and YENEEA. Trimming took 2 bases from V and 7 from J; bases not matched to a gene: 6. This CDR3 has 15 residues. CDR3 bases: TGTGCCAGCAGCTTATTTGGACAGGGTGTCGGGGAGCTGTTTTTT. Its protein is CASSLFGQGVGELFF.

J is TRBJ1-4 and V is TRBV19; TRBD1 aligns across 7 bases. J gave up 7 bases and V 6 bases, and 8 bases lay outside the gene matches. Looked up from germline, CDR1 is LNHDA and CDR2 is SQIVND (reference sequence). The CDR3 consists of 14 residues. The CDR3: CASSATGVLEKLFF. CDR3 nucleotides: TGTGCCAGTAGCGCAACAGGGGTCCTTGAAAAACTGTTTTTT.

This clone occurred a few times. The CDR3 sequence is CASSLDPPQPQHF. The CDR3 DNA reads as TGTGCCAGCAGCTTAGACCCCCCACAGCCCCAGCATTTT. V gene TRBV7-2 combines with J gene TRBJ1-5; D unclear. Germline-derived CDR1 and CDR2 are SGHTA and FQGNSA. V lost 1 base, J lost 7 bases, and 8 bases lay in between. The CDR3 consists of 13 residues. Supplemented by reference TRBV7-2 and TRBJ1-5, the full variable domain reads GAGVSQSPSNKVTEKGKDVELRCDPISGHTALYWYRQSLGQGLEFLIYFQGNSAPDKSGLPSDRFSAERTGGSVSTLTIQRTQQEDSAVYLCASSLDPPQPQHFGDGTRLSIL.

The chain couples TRBV7-6 to TRBJ1-6, with D maybe TRBD1 (6 bases). CDR1 and CDR2 (germline): SGHVS, FNYEAQ. Trimming removed 1 base at V and 3 bases at J, with 10 bases between. The CDR3 totals 16 residues. The chain's CDR3 is CASSLEVQGYNSPLHF. In nucleotides, the CDR3 is TGTGCCAGCAGCTTAGAGGTACAGGGCTATAATTCACCCCTCCACTTT.

The chain employs TRBV28 and TRBJ2-1; the match to TRBD2 covers 8 bases. The CDR3 runs to 15 residues. CDR1 and CDR2 (germline): MDHEN, SYDVKM. After removal of 5 bases from V and 4 bases from J, the junction contained 7 bases not matched to a gene. The CDR3 spells CASSGPGLGYNEQFF. For the CDR3, the DNA is TGTGCCAGCAGTGGCCCGGGACTAGGGTACAATGAGCAGTTCTTC.

The chain links TRBV12-2 to TRBJ2-5; the DNA was not compared with TRBD1, the D call given in the table. TRBV12-2 is annotated as a pseudogene. This CDR3 comprises 16 residues. CDR3: CASRRFQGARRGTQYF. CDR3 coding DNA: TGTGCAAGTCGCCGCTTCCAGGGGGCGCGACGGGGGACCCAGTACTTC.

The gene calls are TRBV28 and TRBJ1-6; possibly TRBD1 for D (5 bases). V lost 3 bases and J lost 10, with 25 bases in between. This CDR3 comprises 18 residues. Germline CDR1 MDHEN, CDR2 SYDVKM. CDR3: CASSFPPQRGRNLSPLHF. The CDR3 DNA follows: TGTGCCAGCAGTTTTCCCCCCCAACGGGGGAGAAATTTGTCACCCCTCCACTTT.

The rearrangement joins TRBV12-3 or TRBV12-4 to TRBJ1-2; no clear D. There are 11 residues in the CDR3. The V and J ends lost 6 bases and 2 bases respectively, with 4 bases between them. The CDR3 DNA sequence: TGTGCCAGCAGCGAAAACTATGGCTACACCTTC. Its translation is CASSENYGYTF.